Shown below are 11 T cell receptor beta chains from a single sample sequenced in a study of CD8+ T cells in alopecia areata. cDNA reverse transcribed from extracted RNA served as the sequencing template. The data were produced by immunoSEQ multiplex PCR, yet TCRdb's version contains in-frame clones alone and is incomplete. The repertoire holds 160,000 or so clones, with 67% as singletons. The sample was CD8+ T cells sorted from blood, taken at week 0. The receptors were sampled from a human donor with alopecia areata.

This chain uses TRBV29-1 with TRBJ2-2; 8 positions agree with TRBD1. The CDR3 totals 17 residues. The V and J ends lost 1 base and 6 bases, in that order; junction bases with no gene match: 13. CDR1 is SQVTM, CDR2 ANQGSEA, per germline. The chain's CDR3 is CSVEGNGEQGAAGELFF. The DNA for the CDR3 is TGCAGCGTTGAAGGGAACGGCGAGCAGGGGGCGGCCGGGGAGCTGTTTTTT.

This chain joins TRBV2 and TRBJ2-1, with TRBD2 identical over 11 bases. Trimming cost V 6 bases and J 15 bases; bases outside gene matches: 10. Germline-derived CDR1 and CDR2 are SNHLY and FYNNEI. The length of the CDR3 is 13 residues. In DNA, the CDR3 is TGTGCCAGCAGCATAGCGGGGGGGCGAGTTTGGTTCTTC. It specifies CASSIAGGRVWFF.

This clone was seen only a few times. CDR3 DNA sequence: TGTGCTAGTGGTTTGGATGGGGGAATCTACGAGCAGTACTTC. It is translated as CASGLDGGIYEQYF. This rearrangement joins TRBV12-5 to TRBJ2-7, with D perhaps given as TRBD1 or TRBD2 (5 bases each). This CDR3 has 14 residues. Germline-derived CDR1 and CDR2 are LGHNT and FRNRAP. V was cut by 1 base and J by 3 bases, with 10 bases left in between. The whole variable domain, filled in from reference TRBV12-5 and TRBJ2-7, reads DARVTQTPRHKVTEMGQEVTMRCQPILGHNTVFWYRQTMMQGLELLAYFRNRAPLDDSGMPKDRFSAEMPDATLATLKIQPSEPRDSAVYFCASGLDGGIYEQYFGPGTRLTVT.

CDR3 protein: CASIGAGENRGYEQYF. CDR3 bases: TGTGCCAGCATAGGTGCGGGTGAGAACAGGGGTTACGAGCAGTACTTC. This sequence joins TRBV25-1 and TRBJ2-7; TRBD1 matches at 7 bases. CDR3 size: 16 residues. Germline-derived CDR1 and CDR2 are MGHDK and SYGVNS. J gave up 4 bases and V 7 bases, and 16 bases lay outside the gene matches.

This chain links TRBV5-1 with TRBJ2-7; D is unresolved. Trimming left V 2 bases short and J 0 bases short, with 3 bases between. Germline CDR1 is SGHRS and CDR2 is YFSETQ. The CDR3 runs to 12 residues. CDR3 loop: CASSLISYEQYF. The CDR3, as DNA: TGCGCCAGCAGCTTAATCTCCTACGAGCAGTACTTC.

The V gene is TRBV27, the J gene TRBJ1-2; D not certain. The length of the CDR3 is 13 residues. Germline V gives CDR1 MNHEY, CDR2 SMNVEV (reference sequence). Trimming pared 5 bases from V and 5 bases from J, leaving 12 bases between. The chain's CDR3 is CASSLSQGYGYTF. The CDR3 DNA is TGTGCCAGCAGTCTCTCCCAAGGATATGGCTACACCTTC.

The chain has TRBV23-1 and TRBJ2-7, with D tentatively TRBD1 (6 bases). TRBV23-1 qualifies as an ORF whose function is uncertain. Trimming removed 4 bases at V and 0 bases at J, with 16 bases between. This CDR3 spans 16 amino acids. The CDR3 sequence: CASSRSTGSSSYEQYF. CDR3 bases: TGCGCCAGCAGTCGGTCGACAGGCTCAAGCTCCTACGAGCAGTACTTC.

This chain links TRBV7-9 with TRBJ2-5; D perhaps matches TRBD2 (6 bases). Trimming left V 10 bases short and J 1 base short, with 13 bases between. From germline, CDR1 is SEHNR and CDR2 FQNEAQ (reference sequence). CDR3 length equals 13 residues. CDR3 in amino acids: CATSEGSQETQYF. Here the CDR3 DNA reads TGTGCCACCTCGGAGGGAAGCCAAGAGACCCAGTACTTC.

The chain joins TRBV14 to TRBJ2-7; D gene unclear. Trimming shortened V by 5 bases and J by 2 bases, and 13 bases separated the two germline ends. Looked up from germline, CDR1 is SGHDN and CDR2 is FVKESK. This CDR3 comprises 14 residues. The CDR3 sequence is CASSDIGQTYEQYF. The CDR3 DNA is TGTGCCAGCAGCGACATTGGGCAGACCTACGAGCAGTACTTC.

This chain joins TRBV2 and TRBJ2-1; D unresolved. Trimming took off 4 bases at V and 6 bases at J, with 10 bases between the two ends. Per the germline V gene, CDR1 is SNHLY and CDR2 is FYNNEI. This CDR3 has 13 residues. CDR3 in amino acids: CASSVSGINEQFF. CDR3 bases: TGTGCCAGCAGTGTATCAGGTATCAATGAGCAGTTCTTC.

About this clone: Relative to the germline gene, one junction end is altered; a read error may explain this. The rearrangement joins TRBV9 to TRBJ1-2; D gene ambiguous. This CDR3 is 8 amino acids long. Germline assignment: CDR1 SGDLS and CDR2 YYNGEE. DNA of the CDR3: TGTGCCAGCAGCGCTTCCTTCTTC. It translates to CASSASFF.